These T cell receptor beta chains were read from a single sample in a study of identical twins. TCRdb itself ran the 5' RACE reads through MiXCR, one entry per CDR3 protein. Seen here are roughly 540,000 distinct CDR3 sequences, 22% observed once, and the top ten hold 0.75% to 0.95%. These records were also assigned to another study, of T cells expressing NK-cell markers.

The sample was CD4+ T cells sorted from blood. The receptors were gathered from a woman aged 18-29 years in good health. Both conserved end residues are part of each CDR3. The D gene is left open where the match is weak. Rows give clone size only sometimes, using once, few, many, or a class for an expanded clone.

cdr3_aa: CASLPAGFYGYTF; cdr3_nt: TGTGCCAGCCTCCCCGCGGGATTTTATGGCTACACCTTC; d_call: NA; j_call: TRBJ1-2; v_call: TRBV6-2/TRBV6-3; clone_size: few
cdr3_aa: CASSLGRLATEAFF; cdr3_nt: TGTGCCAGCAGTTTAGGCAGACTGGCCACTGAAGCTTTCTTT; d_call: NA; j_call: TRBJ1-1; v_call: TRBV12-3/TRBV12-4; clone_size: NA
cdr3_aa: CASSSRGSQSSYEQYF; cdr3_nt: TGCGCCAGCAGCTCGAGGGGATCCCAGAGCTCCTACGAGCAGTACTTC; d_call: NA; j_call: TRBJ2-7; v_call: TRBV5-1; clone_size: few
cdr3_aa: CASSLEQGISPLHF; cdr3_nt: TGCGCCAGCAGCTTGGAACAGGGGATTTCACCCCTCCACTTT; d_call: TRBD1; j_call: TRBJ1-6; v_call: TRBV5-1; clone_size: few
cdr3_aa: CASTRAPPNTGELFF; cdr3_nt: TGCGCAAGCACGCGGGCCCCGCCGAACACCGGGGAGCTGTTTTTT; d_call: NA; j_call: TRBJ2-2; v_call: TRBV10-2; clone_size: few
cdr3_aa: CASGAGSIYEQYF; cdr3_nt: TGTGCCAGCGGGGCAGGCTCAATATACGAGCAGTACTTC; d_call: NA; j_call: TRBJ2-7; v_call: TRBV9; clone_size: NA
cdr3_aa: CASSPLRYEQYF; cdr3_nt: TGTGCCAGCAGCCCTCTTCGCTACGAGCAGTACTTC; d_call: NA; j_call: TRBJ2-7; v_call: TRBV7-2; clone_size: NA
cdr3_aa: CASSYKGGTEAFF; cdr3_nt: TGTGCCAGCAGTTACAAGGGAGGCACTGAAGCTTTCTTT; d_call: NA; j_call: TRBJ1-1; v_call: TRBV6-5; clone_size: NA
cdr3_aa: CASSFVASGEQYF; cdr3_nt: TGTGCCAGCAGCTTCGTAGCTAGCGGCGAGCAGTACTTC; d_call: TRBD2; j_call: TRBJ2-7; v_call: TRBV11-2; clone_size: few
cdr3_aa: CASSPTYTEAFF; cdr3_nt: TGTGCCAGCAGCCCTACTTACACTGAAGCTTTCTTT; d_call: NA; j_call: TRBJ1-1; v_call: TRBV12-3/TRBV12-4; clone_size: many
cdr3_aa: CASSKGQGKNIQYF; cdr3_nt: TGTGCCAGCAGCAAAGGACAGGGCAAAAACATTCAGTACTTC; d_call: NA; j_call: TRBJ2-4; v_call: TRBV21-1; clone_size: NA
cdr3_aa: CASSTLPHTDTQYF; cdr3_nt: TGTGCCAGCAGCACTTTACCCCACACAGATACGCAGTATTTT; d_call: NA; j_call: TRBJ2-3; v_call: TRBV14; clone_size: NA
cdr3_aa: CASSFLGAKGGYTF; cdr3_nt: TGTGCCAGCAGTTTCTTGGGGGCAAAGGGAGGCTACACCTTC; d_call: NA; j_call: TRBJ1-2; v_call: TRBV12-3/TRBV12-4; clone_size: few
cdr3_aa: CASSQENPYTEAFF; cdr3_nt: TGCGCCAGCAGCCAGGAAAACCCTTACACTGAAGCTTTCTTT; d_call: NA; j_call: TRBJ1-1; v_call: TRBV4-3; clone_size: NA
cdr3_aa: CSARDRGREDTQYF; cdr3_nt: TGCAGTGCTAGGGACAGGGGGAGGGAAGATACGCAGTATTTT; d_call: TRBD1; j_call: TRBJ2-3; v_call: TRBV20-1; clone_size: few
cdr3_aa: CASSPAGGGYEQYF; cdr3_nt: TGTGCCAGCAGTCCCGCGGGGGGTGGCTACGAGCAGTACTTC; d_call: TRBD2; j_call: TRBJ2-7; v_call: TRBV12-3/TRBV12-4; clone_size: few
cdr3_aa: CASSSAGRLAIYEQYF; cdr3_nt: TGCGCCAGCAGCTCGGCGGGCCGACTCGCCATCTACGAGCAGTACTTC; d_call: NA; j_call: TRBJ2-7; v_call: TRBV5-1; clone_size: NA
cdr3_aa: CASSAQPGLAWETQYF; cdr3_nt: TGCGCCAGCAGCGCTCAGCCGGGACTAGCGTGGGAGACCCAGTACTTC; d_call: TRBD2; j_call: TRBJ2-5; v_call: TRBV5-1; clone_size: NA
cdr3_aa: CSAFASVHEQYF; cdr3_nt: TGCAGTGCGTTCGCTAGCGTCCACGAGCAGTACTTC; d_call: NA; j_call: TRBJ2-7; v_call: TRBV20-1; clone_size: NA
cdr3_aa: CASTIRGGDTQYF; cdr3_nt: TGTGCCAGTACGATAAGGGGGGGAGATACGCAGTATTTT; d_call: NA; j_call: TRBJ2-3; v_call: TRBV12-3/TRBV12-4; clone_size: few
cdr3_aa: CASSGGKGTGNEQFF; cdr3_nt: TGTGCCAGTAGTGGAGGAAAGGGGACGGGCAATGAGCAGTTCTTC; d_call: NA; j_call: TRBJ2-1; v_call: TRBV19; clone_size: few
cdr3_aa: CASRAPGQPYEQYF; cdr3_nt: TGTGCCAGCAGGGCTCCGGGACAGCCCTACGAGCAGTACTTC; d_call: TRBD1; j_call: TRBJ2-7; v_call: TRBV3-1; clone_size: NA
cdr3_aa: CASRWTRAREQYF; cdr3_nt: TGTGCCAGCAGGTGGACAAGGGCGAGGGAGCAGTACTTC; d_call: NA; j_call: TRBJ2-7; v_call: TRBV6-1; clone_size: NA
cdr3_aa: CSARGVHEQYF; cdr3_nt: TGCAGTGCTAGAGGAGTCCACGAGCAGTACTTC; d_call: NA; j_call: TRBJ2-7; v_call: TRBV20-1; clone_size: NA
cdr3_aa: CASSPNPLLKETQYF; cdr3_nt: TGTGCCAGCAGTCCGAACCCCCTCCTCAAAGAGACCCAGTACTTC; d_call: NA; j_call: TRBJ2-5; v_call: TRBV12-3/TRBV12-4; clone_size: few
cdr3_aa: CASSYSGRPYNEQFF; cdr3_nt: TGTGCCAGCAGTTACTCGGGCAGGCCCTACAATGAGCAGTTCTTC; d_call: NA; j_call: TRBJ2-1; v_call: TRBV6-5; clone_size: many
cdr3_aa: CASSWGLAGVDTQYF; cdr3_nt: TGTGCCAGCAGTTGGGGACTAGCGGGAGTGGATACGCAGTATTTT; d_call: TRBD2; j_call: TRBJ2-3; v_call: TRBV6-5; clone_size: few
cdr3_aa: CASSPQRTGNEKLFF; cdr3_nt: TGTGCCAGCAGCCCCCAGAGGACGGGGAATGAAAAACTGTTTTTT; d_call: NA; j_call: TRBJ1-4; v_call: TRBV7-9; clone_size: NA
cdr3_aa: CSVYGLAGDDPWETQYF; cdr3_nt: TGCAGCGTCTACGGACTAGCGGGAGACGATCCATGGGAGACCCAGTACTTC; d_call: TRBD2; j_call: TRBJ2-5; v_call: TRBV29-1; clone_size: many
cdr3_aa: CASSSHGPSDTEAFF; cdr3_nt: TGTGCCAGCAGTTCCCACGGGCCGTCCGACACTGAAGCTTTCTTT; d_call: NA; j_call: TRBJ1-1; v_call: TRBV12-3/TRBV12-4; clone_size: NA
cdr3_aa: CASSFQGQAGELFF; cdr3_nt: TGTGCCAGCAGCTTTCAGGGGCAGGCCGGGGAGCTGTTTTTT; d_call: NA; j_call: TRBJ2-2; v_call: TRBV7-2; clone_size: few
cdr3_aa: CASGGQAISYEQYF; cdr3_nt: TGTGCCAGCGGCGGACAGGCGATTTCCTACGAGCAGTACTTC; d_call: TRBD1; j_call: TRBJ2-7; v_call: TRBV7-9; clone_size: few
cdr3_aa: CSAPSRDRGWVRVQYF; cdr3_nt: TGCAGTGCTCCTAGCCGGGACAGGGGATGGGTGCGTGTGCAGTACTTC; d_call: TRBD1; j_call: TRBJ2-7; v_call: TRBV20-1; clone_size: NA
cdr3_aa: CATTSGGRTYEQYF; cdr3_nt: TGTGCCACAACCTCGGGAGGGCGGACCTACGAGCAGTACTTC; d_call: TRBD2; j_call: TRBJ2-7; v_call: TRBV10-3; clone_size: NA
cdr3_aa: CASSLSQGEQYF; cdr3_nt: TGTGCCAGCAGTTTATCTCAGGGCGAGCAGTACTTC; d_call: NA; j_call: TRBJ2-7; v_call: TRBV12-3/TRBV12-4; clone_size: few
cdr3_aa: CSVTRDRGLLYGYTF; cdr3_nt: TGCAGCGTTACCCGGGACAGGGGGCTCCTCTATGGCTACACCTTC; d_call: TRBD1; j_call: TRBJ1-2; v_call: TRBV29-1; clone_size: few
cdr3_aa: CASSGGTANTDTQYF; cdr3_nt: TGCGCCAGCAGCGGGGGGACAGCGAACACAGATACGCAGTATTTT; d_call: NA; j_call: TRBJ2-3; v_call: TRBV5-1; clone_size: few
cdr3_aa: CSAPLAGGQETQYF; cdr3_nt: TGCAGTGCTCCATTAGCGGGGGGGCAAGAGACCCAGTACTTC; d_call: TRBD2; j_call: TRBJ2-5; v_call: TRBV20-1; clone_size: NA
cdr3_aa: CASRGRQGAYQPQHF; cdr3_nt: TGTGCCAGCAGAGGAAGACAGGGGGCCTATCAGCCCCAGCATTTT; d_call: TRBD1; j_call: TRBJ1-5; v_call: TRBV2; clone_size: NA
cdr3_aa: CSARESGTLAGELFF; cdr3_nt: TGCAGTGCTAGAGAGTCGGGTACGCTAGCCGGGGAGCTGTTTTTT; d_call: NA; j_call: TRBJ2-2; v_call: TRBV20-1; clone_size: NA
cdr3_aa: CASSPPGGGSYNEQFF; cdr3_nt: TGCGCCAGCAGCCCCCCCGGAGGGGGCTCCTACAATGAGCAGTTCTTC; d_call: NA; j_call: TRBJ2-1; v_call: TRBV5-1; clone_size: few
cdr3_aa: CASSVEGLWANEQFF; cdr3_nt: TGTGCCAGCAGCGTGGAGGGACTTTGGGCCAATGAGCAGTTCTTC; d_call: NA; j_call: TRBJ2-1; v_call: TRBV5-5; clone_size: NA
cdr3_aa: CASSQDVRSFLNEQFF; cdr3_nt: TGCGCCAGCAGCCAAGATGTGCGATCGTTTCTGAATGAGCAGTTCTTC; d_call: NA; j_call: TRBJ2-1; v_call: TRBV4-3; clone_size: NA
cdr3_aa: CARSSGIDRRTDTQYF; cdr3_nt: TGTGCCAGAAGCTCGGGGATAGACCGACGCACAGATACGCAGTATTTT; d_call: NA; j_call: TRBJ2-3; v_call: TRBV5-3; clone_size: NA
cdr3_aa: CSASGYTF; cdr3_nt: TGCAGTGCTAGTGGCTACACCTTC; d_call: NA; j_call: TRBJ1-2; v_call: TRBV20-1; clone_size: many
cdr3_aa: CSARGGGDAEAFF; cdr3_nt: TGCAGTGCTAGGGGGGGGGGAGACGCTGAAGCTTTCTTT; d_call: NA; j_call: TRBJ1-1; v_call: TRBV20-1; clone_size: few
cdr3_aa: CASSPGLAGGQTDTQYF; cdr3_nt: TGCGCCAGCAGCCCGGGACTAGCGGGAGGGCAGACAGATACGCAGTATTTT; d_call: TRBD2; j_call: TRBJ2-3; v_call: TRBV5-1; clone_size: NA
cdr3_aa: CSALFPGRPYEQYF; cdr3_nt: TGCAGTGCGTTGTTTCCGGGACGCCCCTACGAGCAGTACTTC; d_call: NA; j_call: TRBJ2-7; v_call: TRBV20-1; clone_size: few